The 24 T cell receptor beta chains given below trace back to one sample, sequenced in a study of shared clonotypes between healthy human individuals. Naive CD8 cells comprised CD45RO-negative, CCR7-positively selected cells, excluding terminally differentiated effector memory CD45RA+ cells. Measured with immunoSEQ multiplex PCR; TCRdb has only the in-frame clones, and not every one. This table holds 500,000 to 700,000 clones, about 95% found once. The sample taken for sequencing was naive CD8+ T cells sorted from blood. The receptors stem from a woman in her twenties or thirties in good health.

The chain has TRBV6-5 and TRBJ2-7; D perhaps matches TRBD2 (5 bases). V gave up 6 bases and J gave up 1 base, with 10 bases separating them. This CDR3 comprises 13 residues. The germline CDR1 and CDR2 sequences are MNHEY and SVGAGI. As DNA, the CDR3 is TGTGCCAGCAGCACCCGGGATTCCTACGAGCAGTACTTC. Residues: CASSTRDSYEQYF.

V and J are TRBV7-6 and TRBJ2-3; 7 bases are a match to TRBD2. Germline V gene sequence: CDR1 SGHVS, CDR2 FNYEAQ. The V segment lost 1 base and the J segment 2 bases; nucleotides outside the gene matches: 9. This CDR3 contains 17 residues. This CDR3 reads CASSLDSSGGHTDTQYF. In DNA form, the CDR3 reads TGTGCCAGCAGCTTAGATTCCTCGGGAGGACACACAGATACGCAGTATTTT.

The J gene is TRBJ1-5, the V gene TRBV19; the D gene is possibly TRBD1 (6 bases). This CDR3 contains 15 residues. The V and J ends lost 5 bases and 3 bases respectively, with 14 bases between them. The V gene's germline CDR1 is LNHDA and CDR2 SQIVND (reference sequence). The DNA of the CDR3 is TGTGCCAGTAGTGGACTACAGGGATCCAATCAGCCCCAGCATTTT. Translated, it gives CASSGLQGSNQPQHF.

This clone was seen just once. Other DNA sequences in the sample encode the same CDR3. CDR3 sequence reads: CASSLSSGTYNEQFF. CDR3 nucleotides: TGCGCCAGCAGCTTATCTAGCGGGACCTACAATGAGCAGTTCTTC. The chain combines TRBV5-1 with TRBJ2-1; 9 bases are a match to TRBD2. Per germline, CDR1 SGHRS and CDR2 YFSETQ. Losses at the gene ends were 2 bases for V and 2 bases for J; bases not matched to a gene: 2. The CDR3 totals 15 residues. The whole variable domain, remainder taken from reference TRBV5-1 and TRBJ2-1, is KAGVTQTPRYLIKTRGQQVTLSCSPISGHRSVSWYQQTPGQGLQFLFEYFSETQRNKGNFPGRFSGRQFSNSRSEMNVSTLELGDSALYLCASSLSSGTYNEQFFGPGTRLTVL.

DNA of the CDR3: TGTGCCAGCAGCTTAGCTAGCGGGGTTGGGGATACGCAGTATTTT. It encodes CASSLASGVGDTQYF. The V and J genes are TRBV11-1 and TRBJ2-3, with 8 bases identical to TRBD2. J was trimmed by 6 bases and V by 0 bases; bases with no gene match: 5. CDR1 and CDR2 from the germline V gene are SGHAT and FQDESV (reference sequence). CDR3 length equals 15 residues.

The chain is built from TRBV19 and TRBJ2-1; 14 bases match TRBD2. The CDR3 is 16 residues long. J gave up 5 bases and V 3 bases, and 3 bases lay outside the gene matches. Germline V gives CDR1 LNHDA, CDR2 SQIVND (reference sequence). CDR3 coding DNA: TGTGCCAGTAGTATCCGGGGACTAGCGGGAGACAATGAGCAGTTCTTC. This translates into CASSIRGLAGDNEQFF.

The genes are TRBV6-5 and TRBJ2-3; D gene ambiguous. This CDR3 spans 15 amino acids. Germline loops: CDR1 MNHEY, CDR2 SVGAGI. V dropped 0 bases and J dropped 0 bases, with 7 bases sitting between them. CDR3 residues: CASSYSMGSTDTQYF. The CDR3, as DNA: TGTGCCAGCAGTTACTCCATGGGCAGCACAGATACGCAGTATTTT.

The rearrangement joins TRBV4-2 to TRBJ2-5; no definite D call. This CDR3 region has 13 residues. The germline V and J ends were trimmed by 5 bases and 3 bases, with 10 bases remaining between them. Germline CDR1 LGHNA, CDR2 YNFKEQ. This chain's CDR3 is CASSLSVEETQYF. CDR3 nucleotide sequence: TGTGCCAGCAGCTTGTCTGTCGAAGAGACCCAGTACTTC.

The chain carries TRBV30 and TRBJ2-7; TRBD2 aligns across 7 bases. The V segment lost 5 bases and the J segment 5 bases; nucleotides outside the gene matches: 9. The CDR3 spans 13 residues. CDR1 and CDR2 from the germline V gene are GTSNPN and SVGIG (reference sequence). Here the CDR3 DNA reads TGTGCCTGGGCCGGGCGGGAGCACCACGAGCAGTACTTC. It encodes CAWAGREHHEQYF. Looking up the rest from reference TRBV30 and TRBJ2-7 gives the full variable domain: SQTIHQWPATLVQPVGSPLSLECTVEGTSNPNLYWYRQAAGRGLQLLFYSVGIGQISSEVPQNLSASRPQDRQFILSSKKLLLSDSGFYLCAWAGREHHEQYFGPGTRLTVT.

The chain combines TRBV4-1 with TRBJ2-3, with TRBD2 as a possible D gene (5 bases). Trimming removed 4 bases at V and 3 bases at J, with 23 bases between. This CDR3 is 18 amino acids long. Germline lookup yields CDR1 MGHRA and CDR2 YSYEKL. The CDR3 loop is CASSRRPLREGRTDTQYF. Here the CDR3 DNA reads TGCGCCAGCAGCCGGAGGCCCTTGAGGGAAGGCAGGACAGATACGCAGTATTTT.

The rearrangement links TRBV10-2 to TRBJ2-1; either TRBD1 or TRBD2 may fit D (5 bases each). Germline-derived CDR1 and CDR2 are WSHSY and SAAADI. The CDR3 covers 14 residues. Trimming stripped 3 bases from V and 2 bases from J, with 8 bases between. CDR3 DNA sequence: TGCGCCAGCAGTGACAGGGAGCCCTACAATGAGCAGTTCTTC. Its translation: CASSDREPYNEQFF.

The chain couples TRBV6-5 to TRBJ2-7; a weak D match, TRBD2 (6 bases). The ends were cut back, 5 bases at V and 7 bases at J, with 18 bases in the middle. Germline V gene data show CDR1 as MNHEY and CDR2 as SVGAGI. The CDR3 covers 14 residues. CDR3 in amino acids: CASSVAERPGEQYF. CDR3 DNA: TGTGCCAGCAGTGTAGCGGAACGCCCGGGAGAGCAGTACTTC.

The J gene is TRBJ2-7, the V gene TRBV5-8; D unclear. Germline V gene data show CDR1 as SGHTS and CDR2 as YDEGEE. V was pared by 5 bases and J by 2 bases, with 8 bases between. This CDR3 is built from 12 residues. In nucleotides, the CDR3 is TGTGCCAGCAGAAGCAGCCCCTACGAGCAGTACTTC. It yields the protein CASRSSPYEQYF.

V is TRBV5-1 and J is TRBJ2-7; D is ambiguous. Germline lookup yields CDR1 SGHRS and CDR2 YFSETQ. The length of the CDR3 is 11 residues. The V gene lost 3 bases and the J gene lost 2 bases, with 3 bases spanning the gap. The CDR3 DNA is TGCGCCAGCAGCTACGCCTACGAGCAGTACTTC. Protein: CASSYAYEQYF.

The chain employs TRBV11-2 and TRBJ2-1; TRBD2 is a possible D gene (6 bases). Germline V gene data show CDR1 as SGHAT and CDR2 as FQNNGV. The ends were cut back, 3 bases at V and 9 bases at J, with 9 bases in the middle. The CDR3 runs to 12 residues. Here the CDR3 DNA reads TGTGCCAGCAGCTTGACTAGGGGTGAGCAGTTCTTC. Protein product: CASSLTRGEQFF.

This clone was picked up one time. The rearrangement links TRBV7-8 to TRBJ2-1; TRBD2 matches 13 bases. Germline trimming cut 4 bases from V and 8 bases from J; bases unmatched to any gene: 17. The CDR3 is made up of 19 amino acids. From germline, CDR1 is SGHVS and CDR2 FQNEAQ. Written as DNA, the CDR3 is TGTGCCAGCAGCTCCGGACTAGCGGGAGCCTTTTGGGTACACGATGAGCAGTTCTTC. Encoded protein: CASSSGLAGAFWVHDEQFF.

This rearrangement joins TRBV27 to TRBJ2-1; 7 bases map to TRBD2. This CDR3 spans 14 amino acids. Germline V gene data show CDR1 as MNHEY and CDR2 as SMNVEV (reference sequence). The trim removed 2 bases at V and 10 bases at J, leaving 8 bases unmatched. The DNA for the CDR3 is TGTGCCAGCAGTTTACTAGCGGCCTCGTCCGAGCAGTTCTTC. Amino acids: CASSLLAASSEQFF.

This clone was found once. Additional DNA sequences in this sample encode the identical CDR3. The chain links TRBV27 to TRBJ1-5; 10 bases line up with TRBD1. The V gene end was trimmed by 6 bases and the J gene end by 7 bases; junction bases not matched to a gene: 3. Germline-derived CDR1 and CDR2 are MNHEY and SMNVEV (reference sequence). The CDR3 loop spans 13 amino acids. For the CDR3, the DNA is TGTGCCAGCAGGGGACAGGGGAACCAGCCCCAGCATTTT. It codes for CASRGQGNQPQHF.

The V and J genes are TRBV5-8 and TRBJ2-7; no reliable D call. This CDR3 comprises 12 residues. Trimming shortened V by 0 bases and J by 7 bases, and 8 bases separated the two germline ends. CDR1 and CDR2 (germline): SGHTS, YDEGEE. The CDR3 bases are TGTGCCAGCAGCTTGGCTTTGTGGGAGCAGTACTTC. This sequence encodes CASSLALWEQYF. The complete variable domain, with remaining parts taken from reference TRBV5-8 and TRBJ2-7, reads EAGVTQSPTHLIKTRGQQATLRCSPISGHTSVYWYQQALGLGLQFLLWYDEGEERNRGNFPPRFSGRQFPNYSSELNVNALELEDSALYLCASSLALWEQYFGPGTRLTVT.

The gene calls are TRBV4-1 and TRBJ2-7; D is undetermined. The V gene's germline CDR1 is MGHRA and CDR2 YSYEKL. The CDR3 has 15 amino acids. The V end lost 0 bases, the J end lost 0 bases, and 9 bases lay between the germline ends. The chain's CDR3 is CASSQEEFSSYEQYF. CDR3 in DNA: TGCGCCAGCAGCCAAGAAGAGTTTAGCTCCTACGAGCAGTACTTC.

This rearrangement joins TRBV5-4 to TRBJ2-1; 8 nucleotides align to TRBD2. The J segment lost 7 bases and the V segment lost 4 bases, leaving 7 bases of the junction unmatched. The CDR3 consists of 14 residues. CDR1 and CDR2 from the germline V gene are SGHNT and YYREEE (reference sequence). The chain's CDR3 is CASSRAGTSNEQFF. CDR3 nucleotide sequence: TGTGCCAGCAGCCGTGCCGGGACTAGTAATGAGCAGTTCTTC.

The rearrangement uses TRBV28 and TRBJ1-1; perhaps TRBD1 as D (6 bases). The CDR3 has 14 residues. The V gene lost 5 bases and the J gene lost 4 bases, with 14 bases spanning the gap. The germline V gene has CDR1 MDHEN and CDR2 SYDVKM. The CDR3 spells CASSLRTGPTEAFF. The DNA for the CDR3 is TGTGCCAGCAGTCTAAGAACAGGGCCCACTGAAGCTTTCTTT. The entire variable domain, with the rest obtained from reference TRBV28 and TRBJ1-1, is as follows: DVKVTQSSRYLVKRTGEKVFLECVQDMDHENMFWYRQDPGLGLRLIYFSYDVKMKEKGDIPEGYSVSREKKERFSLILESASTNQTSMYLCASSLRTGPTEAFFGQGTRLTVV.

The chain combines TRBV27 with TRBJ2-7; D unclear. This CDR3 region has 14 residues. V was shortened by 3 bases and J by 0 bases, with 9 bases between the two germline ends. The germline V gene encodes CDR1 MNHEY and CDR2 SMNVEV (reference sequence). The CDR3 loop is CASSLGPHSYEQYF. The CDR3 region has the DNA TGTGCCAGCAGTTTGGGTCCCCACTCCTACGAGCAGTACTTC.

The chain uses TRBV6-4 and TRBJ2-2; 7 bases are shared with TRBD2. Germline trimming cut 7 bases from V and 6 bases from J; bases unmatched to any gene: 11. This CDR3 spans 15 amino acids. Germline lookup yields CDR1 MRHNA and CDR2 SNTAGT. CDR3 in amino acids: CASTLASGIAGELFF. CDR3 DNA sequence: TGTGCCAGCACCCTGGCCAGCGGGATTGCCGGGGAGCTGTTTTTT.